The next 20 T cell receptor beta chains were all read from a single sample in a study of shared clonotypes between healthy human individuals. The repertoire was sequenced with immunoSEQ multiplex PCR; TCRdb's copy has only in-frame clones and lacks some. Among 190,000 or so clones listed, 65% to 80% were seen once. Sequencing input: memory CD4+ T cells sorted from blood. Subset noted: CD45RA-negative fraction. Source of these receptors: a man aged 25-40 years in good health.

The rearrangement links TRBV5-6 to TRBJ2-7, with D maybe TRBD1 (6 bases). V was shortened by 4 bases and J by 6 bases, with 14 bases between the two germline ends. The V gene's germline CDR1 is SGHDT and CDR2 YYEEEE. The CDR3 runs 13 residues. CDR3 nucleotides: TGTGCCAGCAGCACCTCAGGGGTTGGCGAGCAGTACTTC. Protein sequence: CASSTSGVGEQYF.

This clone has ten or more counts. Other DNA variants within this sample encode the same CDR3. The chain couples TRBV4-1 to TRBJ1-2; D unresolved. The CDR3 is 15 residues long. Trimming removed 4 bases at V and 4 bases at J, with 16 bases between. Germline loops: CDR1 MGHRA, CDR2 YSYEKL. The CDR3 is CASSLAEVEGYGYTF. In DNA, the CDR3 is TGCGCCAGCAGCCTAGCGGAGGTTGAAGGCTATGGCTACACCTTC.

The genes are TRBV5-4 and TRBJ1-2, with TRBD1 identical over 9 bases. Losses at the gene ends were 0 bases for V and 6 bases for J; bases not matched to a gene: 3. Germline CDR1 is SGHNT and CDR2 is YYREEE (reference sequence). The CDR3 covers 14 residues. CDR3 amino acids: CASSLAGTGHGYTF. In DNA form, the CDR3 reads TGTGCCAGCAGCTTGGCCGGGACAGGGCATGGCTACACCTTC.

The genes are TRBV6-1 and TRBJ2-5; TRBD2 matches at 7 bases. CDR3 length: 14 residues. V shed 2 bases and J 7 bases; nucleotides not matched to a gene: 7. Germline CDR1 reads MNHNS; CDR2 reads SASEGT. CDR3 amino acids: CASSERGSGWTQYF. In DNA form, the CDR3 reads TGTGCCAGCAGTGAAAGGGGTAGCGGGTGGACCCAGTACTTC.

This clone was counted a few times. This chain connects TRBV9 to TRBJ1-2; 8 bases agree with TRBD1. This CDR3 has 12 amino acids. With 7 bases clipped from V and 9 bases from J, the junction kept 8 bases outside the gene matches. CDR1 and CDR2 from the germline V gene are SGDLS and YYNGEE. The CDR3 loop is CASFGQGRRYTF. The CDR3, as DNA: TGTGCCAGCTTCGGACAGGGCCGTCGCTACACCTTC. Full variable domain (remainder filled in from reference TRBV9 and TRBJ1-2): DSGVTQTPKHLITATGQRVTLRCSPRSGDLSVYWYQQSLDQGLQFLIQYYNGEERAKGNILERFSAQQFPDLHSELNLSSLELGDSALYFCASFGQGRRYTFGSGTRLTVV.

This rearrangement joins TRBV2 to TRBJ2-7; D remains ambiguous. Germline CDR1 reads SNHLY; CDR2 reads FYNNEI. The V end was cut by 1 base, the J end by 7 bases, with 14 bases between. This CDR3 region has 14 residues. The CDR3 region is CASSEDGLETEQYF. The CDR3 bases are TGTGCCAGCAGTGAAGACGGCCTTGAGACTGAGCAGTACTTC.

This clone was picked up many times. The rearrangement joins TRBV5-4 to TRBJ2-7; 10 nucleotides agree with TRBD2. The germline V gene encodes CDR1 SGHNT and CDR2 YYREEE (reference sequence). Trimming at V came to 4 bases and at J to 0 bases, leaving 4 bases not matched to a gene. This CDR3 is 15 amino acids long. The CDR3 nucleotides are TGTGCCAGCAGCGATCGGACTAGCGGCTCCTACGAGCAGTACTTC. It encodes CASSDRTSGSYEQYF.

This clone came up a few times. This chain joins TRBV11-2 and TRBJ2-3, with 8 bases that match TRBD2. CDR3 length: 19 residues. Germline CDR1 SGHAT, CDR2 FQNNGV. J was trimmed by 2 bases and V by 4 bases; bases with no gene match: 17. Here the CDR3 reads CASSSSVILAGRYTDTQYF. DNA of the CDR3: TGTGCCAGCAGCTCCTCCGTTATTTTAGCGGGACGCTACACAGATACGCAGTATTTT.

V usage is TRBV28 and J usage is TRBJ2-3, with D tentatively TRBD1 (5 bases). Trimming shortened V by 4 bases and J by 2 bases, and 13 bases separated the two germline ends. CDR3 size: 15 residues. From germline, CDR1 is MDHEN and CDR2 SYDVKM. CDR3 sequence (DNA): TGTGCCAGCAGTTATGGGGCCAGGTCCACAGATACGCAGTATTTT. This codes for CASSYGARSTDTQYF. Complete variable domain (other parts from reference TRBV28 and TRBJ2-3): DVKVTQSSRYLVKRTGEKVFLECVQDMDHENMFWYRQDPGLGLRLIYFSYDVKMKEKGDIPEGYSVSREKKERFSLILESASTNQTSMYLCASSYGARSTDTQYFGPGTRLTVL.

This chain links TRBV11-2 with TRBJ2-1, with 9 bases matching TRBD2. Germline V gene lookup returns CDR1 SGHAT and CDR2 FQNNGV. J lost 5 bases, V lost 6 bases, and 8 bases had no gene match. The CDR3 totals 15 residues. CDR3 region: CASRGLAGTNNEQFF. In DNA form, the CDR3 reads TGTGCCAGCAGGGGCCTAGCGGGAACAAACAATGAGCAGTTCTTC.

J is TRBJ2-1 and V is TRBV5-6; perhaps TRBD1 as D (5 bases). The CDR3 runs 15 residues. V lost 2 bases to trimming and J lost 11 bases, with 20 bases between them. Germline CDR1 reads SGHDT; CDR2 reads YYEEEE. CDR3 amino acids: CASSFESATPGKQFF. The DNA for the CDR3 is TGTGCCAGCAGCTTCGAGTCAGCAACTCCAGGGAAGCAGTTCTTC.

The chain uses TRBV7-9 and TRBJ2-4; tentatively, D is TRBD1 (5 bases). Germline V gene data show CDR1 as SEHNR and CDR2 as FQNEAQ (reference sequence). V was shortened by 6 bases and J by 7 bases, with 10 bases between the two germline ends. This CDR3 has 12 residues. CDR3 bases: TGTGCCAGCAGTTCAGGGTCGAACATTCAGTACTTC. This translates into CASSSGSNIQYF.

V is TRBV12-5 and J is TRBJ2-5, with a weak D call TRBD2 (7 bases). Trimming took off 9 bases at V and 5 bases at J, with 16 bases between the two ends. This CDR3 has 13 residues. Germline V gives CDR1 LGHNT, CDR2 FRNRAP. CDR3 nucleotides: TGTGCTAGCCAGCAGGGGCGGGGGGAGACCCAGTACTTC. This sequence encodes CASQQGRGETQYF.

This clone was seen a few times. The V gene is TRBV30, the J gene TRBJ2-3; D is possibly TRBD2 (5 bases). V gave up 8 bases and J gave up 4 bases, with 16 bases separating them. The germline V gene has CDR1 GTSNPN and CDR2 SVGIG (reference sequence). The CDR3 spans 13 residues. The CDR3 here is CAGTLRRADTQYF. CDR3 sequence (DNA): TGTGCCGGAACTCTCAGGCGGGCAGATACGCAGTATTTT. Filled out from reference TRBV30 and TRBJ2-3, the complete variable domain reads SQTIHQWPATLVQPVGSPLSLECTVEGTSNPNLYWYRQAAGRGLQLLFYSVGIGQISSEVPQNLSASRPQDRQFILSSKKLLLSDSGFYLCAGTLRRADTQYFGPGTRLTVL.

The V and J genes are TRBV11-2 and TRBJ2-2, with D maybe TRBD1 (5 bases). Germline V gene sequence: CDR1 SGHAT, CDR2 FQNNGV. V lost 5 bases and J 7 bases, leaving 14 bases between the germline ends. The CDR3 length is 14 residues. The CDR3 nucleotides read TGTGCCAGCAGCACCCGAAACAGGTTCGGGGAGCTGTTTTTT. This translates into CASSTRNRFGELFF.

The V gene is TRBV7-9, the J gene TRBJ1-3; D unclear. Trimming removed 1 base from V and 6 bases from J, with 10 bases in between. CDR3 length: 14 residues. Germline V gene data show CDR1 as SEHNR and CDR2 as FQNEAQ (reference sequence). CDR3 protein: CASSLDTGENTIYF. DNA of the CDR3: TGTGCCAGCAGCTTAGATACGGGAGAAAACACCATATATTTT. Variable domain in full (rest from reference TRBV7-9 and TRBJ1-3): DTGVSQNPRHKITKRGQNVTFRCDPISEHNRLYWYRQTLGQGPEFLTYFQNEAQLEKSRLLSDRFSAERPKGSFSTLEIQRTEQGDSAMYLCASSLDTGENTIYFGEGSWLTVV.

This clone was seen only a few times. V is TRBV18 and J is TRBJ2-6; 7 bases map to TRBD1. From germline, CDR1 is KGHSH and CDR2 LQKENI. The CDR3 is made up of 17 amino acids. Trimming removed 5 bases from V and 1 base from J; junction bases left unmatched: 8. The CDR3 DNA reads TGTGCCAGCTCAGGCTCGACAGGGTCGTCTGGGGCCAACGTCCTGACTTTC. This sequence encodes CASSGSTGSSGANVLTF.

This clone was recorded a few times. The chain carries TRBV6-1 and TRBJ2-1; no clear D. V was clipped by 8 bases and J by 4 bases, with 18 bases between them. This CDR3 comprises 15 residues. In germline, CDR1 is MNHNS, CDR2 SASEGT. The CDR3 nucleotides are TGTGCCAGCCGTAAAGGCGACCAACGTTACAATGAGCAGTTCTTC. Protein product: CASRKGDQRYNEQFF.

The chain employs TRBV9 and TRBJ2-5; D is uncertain. Trimming removed 3 bases from V and 3 bases from J, with 9 bases in between. Germline lookup yields CDR1 SGDLS and CDR2 YYNGEE. The CDR3 spans 13 residues. The CDR3 loop is CASSARLEETQYF. The CDR3, as DNA: TGTGCCAGCAGCGCTCGTCTCGAAGAGACCCAGTACTTC.

V and J are TRBV27 and TRBJ1-2; no reliable D call. Germline V gene data show CDR1 as MNHEY and CDR2 as SMNVEV (reference sequence). The CDR3 consists of 17 residues. Trimming removed 3 bases from V and 6 bases from J, with 23 bases in between. The CDR3: CASSFRGLGEMDHGYTF. The CDR3 bases are TGTGCCAGCAGTTTTCGAGGCCTGGGTGAGATGGACCATGGCTACACCTTC.